This TCR beta chain was recorded in a study of T cell responses to AZD1222 COVID-19 vaccine. Germline values: CDR1 MNHEY, CDR2 SMNVEV (reference sequence). The CDR3 runs 13 residues. Between the trimmed V and J ends, which lost 6 bases and 2 bases, there was a span of 10 bases. Assay used: immunoSEQ multiplex PCR; TCRdb lists only in-frame clones, some missing. Of 150,000 to 200,000 clones listed, roughly 94% are singletons. The gene calls are TRBV27 and TRBJ2-5, with unresolved D. This TCR derives from an adult in good health. The input for sequencing was peripheral blood, taken on day 0 of AZD1222 vaccination. CDR3 sequence reads: CASRPVGQETQYF. CDR3 DNA: TGTGCCAGCAGGCCCGTGGGTCAAGAGACCCAGTACTTC.